The 27 T cell receptor beta chains presented below share a single source sample, sequenced in a study of blood T cell repertoires in COVID-19. Profiled with immunoSEQ multiplex PCR; TCRdb holds only in-frame clones, not every one. This sample has tens of thousands of clones, with around 80% found just once. Sequenced sample: peripheral blood. These receptors all come from a man aged 55 to 70 with acute or convalescent COVID-19.

The chain's CDR3 is CASSGLPNQPQHF. The CDR3 coding sequence is TGTGCCAGCAGCGGACTTCCCAATCAGCCCCAGCATTTT. The chain couples TRBV6-2 or TRBV6-3 to TRBJ1-5; D is unresolved. Germline V gene data show CDR1 as MNHEY and CDR2 as SVGEGT. This CDR3 is 13 amino acids long. V lost 6 bases, J lost 3 bases, and 9 bases lay in between.

The CDR3 region is CASSDTTGNYGYTF. In DNA, the CDR3 is TGTGCCAGCAGCGACACGACAGGGAACTATGGCTACACCTTC. The rearrangement links TRBV5-6 to TRBJ1-2, with TRBD1 identical over 7 bases. This CDR3 region has 14 residues. With 4 bases clipped from V and 2 bases from J, the junction kept 5 bases outside the gene matches. Per the germline V gene, CDR1 is SGHDT and CDR2 is YYEEEE.

The chain uses TRBV5-4 and TRBJ1-2; 9 bases match TRBD1. V shed 0 bases, J shed 8 bases, and the junction held 5 bases outside the gene matches. Germline-derived CDR1 and CDR2 are SGHNT and YYREEE (reference sequence). This CDR3 has 14 residues. CDR3 loop: CASSLAGQGRGYTF. As DNA, the CDR3 is TGTGCCAGCAGCTTGGCGGGACAGGGCCGGGGCTACACCTTC.

This clone came up once. The chain links TRBV25-1 to TRBJ1-4; a possible D gene is TRBD1 (5 bases). Deletions cut 2 bases from V and 12 bases from J, with 10 bases between. This CDR3 comprises 12 residues. Germline V gene lookup returns CDR1 MGHDK and CDR2 SYGVNS. In nucleotides, the CDR3 is TGTGCCAGCAGTGAAGGGGACTTCGAACTGTTTTTT. It specifies CASSEGDFELFF.

The V gene is TRBV6-1, the J gene TRBJ1-2; perhaps TRBD1 as D (5 bases). V lost 4 bases to trimming and J lost 5 bases, with 20 bases between them. From germline, CDR1 is MNHNS and CDR2 SASEGT. The CDR3 has 16 amino acids. CDR3 region: CASSAGIQGLSYGYTF. Here the CDR3 DNA reads TGTGCCAGCAGTGCTGGGATCCAGGGACTATCTTATGGCTACACCTTC.

The genes are TRBV7-2 and TRBJ1-4, with D possibly TRBD1 on 6 matching bases. The V and J ends lost 3 bases and 5 bases respectively, with 13 bases between them. Looked up from germline, CDR1 is SGHTA and CDR2 is FQGNSA. This CDR3 has 15 amino acids. The DNA for the CDR3 is TGTGCCAGCAGCTTTTCACAGGGCTCCAATGAAAAACTGTTTTTT. Translating it yields CASSFSQGSNEKLFF.

The chain carries TRBV27 and TRBJ1-2; the D gene is possibly TRBD1 (5 bases). Trimming left V 8 bases short and J 5 bases short, with 9 bases between. Germline V lookup: CDR1 MNHEY, CDR2 SMNVEV (reference sequence). This CDR3 region has 11 residues. The CDR3 sequence is CASQGTYGYTF. Written as DNA, the CDR3 is TGTGCCAGCCAGGGTACTTATGGCTACACCTTC.

V and J are TRBV20-1 and TRBJ1-4, with 8 positions matching TRBD1. The CDR3 loop spans 15 amino acids. Unmatched junction bases numbered 11, after V lost 3 bases and J lost 8 bases. Germline V lookup: CDR1 DFQATT, CDR2 SNEGSKA (reference sequence). Here the CDR3 DNA reads TGCAGTGCTAGTAAGCTTGGACAGGGTGGGGAAAAACTGTTTTTT. This sequence encodes CSASKLGQGGEKLFF.

This clone turned up a few times. CDR3 nucleotides: TGTGCCAGCAGTGGGGCGATTAGCGTAGGTGGCTACACCTTC. Its protein is CASSGAISVGGYTF. J is TRBJ1-2 and V is TRBV2; D unclear. The V end was cut by 4 bases, the J end by 7 bases, with 16 bases between. CDR1 is SNHLY and CDR2 is FYNNEI in the germline V gene. The CDR3 runs 14 residues.

This chain uses TRBV13 with TRBJ2-3; TRBD2 matches 11 bases. Germline loops: CDR1 PRHDT, CDR2 FYEKMQ (reference sequence). The junction had 5 bases not matched to a gene; V was cut back by 1 base and J by 5 bases. The CDR3 is 16 amino acids. The CDR3 DNA reads TGTGCCAGCAGCTTAGTCGGCCTAGCGGGGGGAGATACGCAGTATTTT. Translating it yields CASSLVGLAGGDTQYF.

This clone was seen a few times. This sequence joins TRBV10-1 and TRBJ2-7, with a weak D call TRBD1 (6 bases). Trimming shortened V by 6 bases and J by 2 bases, and 11 bases separated the two germline ends. Germline CDR1 reads WNHNN; CDR2 reads SYGVQD (reference sequence). The CDR3 loop spans 13 amino acids. In DNA, the CDR3 is TGCGCCAGCAGCGCAGGGGCCGCCTACGAGCAGTACTTC. Amino acid sequence: CASSAGAAYEQYF.

The chain is built from TRBV10-3 and TRBJ1-1; maybe TRBD1 (6 bases). From germline, CDR1 is ENHRY and CDR2 SYGVKD. This CDR3 is 16 amino acids long. V lost 5 bases, J lost 4 bases, and 20 bases lay in between. In DNA form, the CDR3 reads TGTGCCATCAGTCCTTTACAGGACAGCCTGAGCACTGAAGCTTTCTTT. Translating gives CAISPLQDSLSTEAFF.

This clone was seen only once. The rearrangement joins TRBV25-1 to TRBJ1-1; a weak D match, TRBD1 (5 bases). V lost 8 bases, J lost 6 bases, and 19 bases lay in between. The germline gives CDR1 MGHDK, CDR2 SYGVNS. The CDR3 consists of 14 residues. In DNA, the CDR3 is TGTGCCAGCCGCGAGGTAAGGGGCGCATCTGAAGCTTTCTTT. As protein: CASREVRGASEAFF.

V gene TRBV2 combines with J gene TRBJ1-2; 7 positions match TRBD1. CDR3 length: 14 amino acids. Germline loops: CDR1 SNHLY, CDR2 FYNNEI. V was pared by 5 bases and J by 6 bases, with 9 bases of the junction left unmatched. CDR3 protein: CASSYRGGGNGYTF. DNA for the CDR3: TGTGCCAGCAGTTACAGGGGAGGAGGTAATGGCTACACCTTC.

This clone was seen more than once but under ten times. This chain links TRBV23-1 with TRBJ1-5, with D maybe TRBD1 (5 bases). TRBV23-1 is an open reading frame whose function is uncertain. Trimming took 4 bases from V and 3 from J, leaving 7 bases between them. This CDR3 has 13 residues. The CDR3 sequence: CASSPDNNQPQHF. The CDR3 region has the DNA TGCGCCAGCAGTCCGGACAACAATCAGCCCCAGCATTTT.

On this clone itself: The junction departs from germline at one end; a sequencing error may be responsible. This chain connects TRBV11-2 to TRBJ2-1; D not certain. This CDR3 spans 8 amino acids. CDR1 and CDR2 (germline): SGHAT, FQNNGV. Written as DNA, the CDR3 is TGCCCCCCTAATGAGCAGTTCTTC. It encodes CPPNEQFF.

This clone was seen just once. The chain joins TRBV2 to TRBJ2-6; the match to TRBD1 covers 8 bases. This CDR3 spans 17 amino acids. Germline V CDR1 and CDR2: SNHLY, FYNNEI. Unmatched junction bases numbered 9, after V lost 7 bases and J lost 1 base. CDR3 protein: CASTRNRGRSGANVLTF. In DNA, the CDR3 is TGTGCCAGCACCAGAAACAGGGGGAGGTCTGGGGCCAACGTCCTGACTTTC. The complete variable domain, with remaining parts taken from reference TRBV2 and TRBJ2-6, reads EPEVTQTPSHQVTQMGQEVILRCVPISNHLYFYWYRQILGQKVEFLVSFYNNEISEKSEIFDDQFSVERPDGSNFTLKIRSTKLEDSAMYFCASTRNRGRSGANVLTFGAGSRLTVL.

This rearrangement joins TRBV5-6 to TRBJ1-5, with 7 bases identical to TRBD1. This CDR3 region has 15 residues. Germline V gene data show CDR1 as SGHDT and CDR2 as YYEEEE. The V segment lost 2 bases and the J segment 7 bases; nucleotides outside the gene matches: 9. Here the CDR3 DNA reads TGTGCCAGCAGCTTCGGGACAGATCCAGTCCAGCCCCAGCATTTT. Translated: CASSFGTDPVQPQHF.

The chain recombines TRBV15 with TRBJ2-2; 8 positions agree with TRBD2. J was trimmed by 2 bases and V by 0 bases; bases with no gene match: 5. CDR3 length: 17 residues. Germline values: CDR1 LNHNV, CDR2 YYDKDF (reference sequence). The DNA of the CDR3 is TGTGCCACCAGCAGAGATAGAAGCGGGGGAAACACCGGGGAGCTGTTTTTT. Translated, it gives CATSRDRSGGNTGELFF. The full variable domain, in which reference TRBV15 and TRBJ2-2 provide the parts outside the CDR3, is DAMVIQNPRYQVTQFGKPVTLSCSQTLNHNVMYWYQQKSSQAPKLLFHYYDKDFNNEADTPDNFQSRRPNTSFCFLDIRSPGLGDTAMYLCATSRDRSGGNTGELFFGEGSRLTVL.

The chain uses TRBV6-2 or TRBV6-3 and TRBJ2-1, with TRBD2 matching 7 bases. The length of the CDR3 is 15 residues. Germline V gene lookup returns CDR1 MNHEY and CDR2 SVGEGT. V was clipped by 4 bases and J by 1 base; unmatched bases: 4. Here the CDR3 reads CASSLAGLSYNEQFF. The CDR3 bases are TGTGCCAGCAGTTTAGCGGGCCTATCCTACAATGAGCAGTTCTTC.

This clone was counted between two and nine times. Other DNA sequences in this sample translate to the same CDR3. The V call is TRBV5-1, the J call TRBJ1-1; D remains unclear. Germline CDR1 SGHRS, CDR2 YFSETQ. Trimming took off 0 bases at V and 3 bases at J, with 12 bases between the two ends. The CDR3 consists of 15 residues. In nucleotides, the CDR3 is TGCGCCAGCAGCTTGGGGAGGGCACGAGACACTGAAGCTTTCTTT. This sequence encodes CASSLGRARDTEAFF.

This sequence joins TRBV7-6 and TRBJ2-1, with 8 bases identical to TRBD2. The CDR3 totals 17 residues. Trimming took 4 bases from V and 8 from J; bases not matched to a gene: 16. Germline V gene sequence: CDR1 SGHVS, CDR2 FNYEAQ. Here the CDR3 reads CASSSPEDGGALDEQFF. The CDR3 DNA reads TGTGCCAGCAGCTCCCCCGAAGACGGGGGGGCCTTGGATGAGCAGTTCTTC. The full variable domain, with the rest looked up from reference TRBV7-6 and TRBJ2-1, is GAGVSQSPRYKVTKRGQDVALRCDPISGHVSLYWYRQALGQGPEFLTYFNYEAQQDKSGLPNDRFSAERPEGSISTLTIQRTEQRDSAMYRCASSSPEDGGALDEQFFGPGTRLTVL.

This chain joins TRBV19 and TRBJ2-7, with D perhaps TRBD1 (6 bases). CDR1 is LNHDA, CDR2 SQIVND, per germline (reference sequence). The germline V and J ends were trimmed by 11 bases and 6 bases, with 20 bases remaining between them. The length of the CDR3 is 13 residues. For the CDR3, the DNA is TGTGCCGTCAGGGGACCCAAAAGGGGCGAGCAGTACTTC. Its protein is CAVRGPKRGEQYF.

As DNA, the CDR3 is TGTGCCAGCAGTTTAGGGCAGGGCACAGATACGCAGTATTTT. The encoded protein is CASSLGQGTDTQYF. The rearrangement uses TRBV27 and TRBJ2-3, with no clear D. Germline V gene sequence: CDR1 MNHEY, CDR2 SMNVEV (reference sequence). The germline V and J ends were trimmed by 2 bases and 1 base, with 7 bases remaining between them. This CDR3 has 14 residues.

This rearrangement joins TRBV20-1 to TRBJ1-2; 8 bases fit TRBD1. The CDR3 extends over 14 amino acids. J gave up 7 bases and V 3 bases, and 10 bases lay outside the gene matches. The V gene's germline CDR1 is DFQATT and CDR2 SNEGSKA (reference sequence). The CDR3 bases are TGCAGTGCTAGTGGTTGGACAGGGCGTCGTGGCTACACCTTC. This translates into CSASGWTGRRGYTF.

This chain connects TRBV19 to TRBJ1-1; 9 bases align to TRBD1. Germline-derived CDR1 and CDR2 are LNHDA and SQIVND (reference sequence). The CDR3 runs to 15 residues. Unmatched junction bases numbered 8, after V lost 6 bases and J lost 3 bases. The CDR3 DNA reads TGTGCCAGTAGAGAGGGGGGGACAGGGCACACTGAAGCTTTCTTT. It is translated as CASREGGTGHTEAFF. Full variable domain (rest looked up from reference TRBV19 and TRBJ1-1): DGGITQSPKYLFRKEGQNVTLSCEQNLNHDAMYWYRQDPGQGLRLIYYSQIVNDFQKGDIAEGYSVSREKKESFPLTVTSAQKNPTAFYLCASREGGTGHTEAFFGQGTRLTVV.

The chain recombines TRBV21-1 with TRBJ1-5; no check of the table's D call, TRBD1, against the DNA was made. TRBV21-1 is termed a pseudogene. This CDR3 spans 14 amino acids. The CDR3 DNA follows: TGTGCCAGCAGCAAACGCAGGGGGCACCAGCCCCAGCATTTT. Translation: CASSKRRGHQPQHF.